The 8 T cell receptor beta chains below all came from one sample that was sequenced in a study of blood T cell repertoires in COVID-19 (dated by TCRdb to 2018 to 2020). Library preparation employed the immunoSEQ multiplex PCR assay. In its TCRdb copy, this immuneACCESS table keeps in-frame sequences only and misses some clones. Where compared with another copy, unresolved V genes explain less than half of these, and the others have no known cause. For this sample the table gives approximately 210,000 clones, of which just under 85% were detected only once. About 7.3% of the sample comes from the top ten. The sample comprised peripheral blood. These receptors all stem from a woman between 50 and 59 years old with active or convalescent COVID-19.

The table lists this clone with a count of one. The rearrangement uses TRBV2 and TRBJ2-3; 9 bases are a match to TRBD2. The germline V gene has CDR1 SNHLY and CDR2 FYNNEI. The V segment lost 7 bases and the J segment 5 bases; nucleotides outside the gene matches: 4. CDR3 length equals 13 residues. The CDR3 coding sequence is TGTGCCAGCACGGGACTAGCAAAAGATACGCAGTATTTT. Translation: CASTGLAKDTQYF.

The V gene is TRBV5-1, the J gene TRBJ2-1, with D unclear. The germline gives CDR1 SGHRS, CDR2 YFSETQ. The CDR3 sequence is 12 residues long. V was cut by 2 bases and J by 12 bases, with 12 bases left in between. The CDR3 DNA reads as TGCGCCAGCAGCTTTGGTCAAAACTGGCAGTTCTTC. The encoded protein is CASSFGQNWQFF.

J is TRBJ1-1 and V is TRBV6-4; D possibly corresponds to TRBD1 (6 bases). This CDR3 spans 13 amino acids. V was clipped by 4 bases and J by 7 bases, with 13 bases between them. Germline assignment: CDR1 MRHNA and CDR2 SNTAGT. The CDR3 here is CASSAADSDEAFF. In DNA, the CDR3 is TGTGCCAGCAGTGCCGCGGACAGTGATGAAGCTTTCTTT.

This sequence joins TRBV28 and TRBJ2-2; D may be TRBD1 (5 bases). The CDR3 length is 15 residues. Germline-derived CDR1 and CDR2 are MDHEN and SYDVKM. V was pared by 9 bases and J by 4 bases, with 18 bases between. CDR3 loop: CASYFRQGGTGELFF. The CDR3 DNA is TGTGCCAGTTACTTCAGGCAGGGCGGCACCGGGGAGCTGTTTTTT.

The CDR3 loop is CASSLASDYGYTF. For the CDR3, the DNA is TGTGCCAGCAGCTTAGCCAGTGACTATGGCTACACCTTC. This chain connects TRBV7-9 to TRBJ1-2; D unclear. Trimming left V 0 bases short and J 3 bases short, with 5 bases between. The CDR3 is 13 amino acids. Germline CDR1 is SEHNR and CDR2 is FQNEAQ (reference sequence).

The genes are TRBV24-1 and TRBJ1-1; D not certain. CDR3 length: 13 residues. V lost 5 bases to trimming and J lost 4 bases, with 10 bases between them. Germline V gene data show CDR1 as KGHDR and CDR2 as SFDVKD. CDR3: CATSGAGGTEAFF. The CDR3 DNA follows: TGTGCCACCAGTGGGGCGGGTGGCACTGAAGCTTTCTTT.

This chain uses TRBV6-5 with TRBJ1-1; D gene unclear. Germline-derived CDR1 and CDR2 are MNHEY and SVGAGI. With 4 bases removed from V and 6 bases from J, the gap between germline ends came to 6 bases. The CDR3 extends over 11 amino acids. The CDR3 region is CASSLRAEAFF. CDR3 nucleotide sequence: TGTGCCAGCAGTTTGAGGGCTGAAGCTTTCTTT.

The chain recombines TRBV19 with TRBJ1-4, with 9 bases fitting TRBD1. The CDR3 runs to 13 residues. Germline-derived CDR1 and CDR2 are LNHDA and SQIVND (reference sequence). Trimming at V came to 5 bases and at J to 8 bases, leaving 3 bases not matched to a gene. The CDR3 spells CASSPTGGEKLFF. The CDR3 DNA sequence: TGTGCCAGTAGTCCGACAGGGGGAGAAAAACTGTTTTTT.